This TCR beta chain was sequenced during a study of T cells after yellow fever vaccination. TCRdb re-called the 5' RACE reads through MiXCR, storing one row per CDR3 protein. The sample lists about 300,000 distinct CDR3 sequences, roughly 9% occurring once. The clonotype was recovered from a man aged 18-30 years who received the YFV17D yellow fever vaccine. The source material was CD4+ T cells sorted from PBMCs, sampled 5 days after the yellow fever booster vaccination.

CDR3: CAISHTGTLDIQYF. The CDR3 coding sequence is TGTGCCATCAGCCATACAGGGACCCTTGACATTCAGTACTTC. J is TRBJ2-4 and V is TRBV10-3, with D perhaps TRBD1 (6 bases). V was shortened by 6 bases and J by 8 bases, with 17 bases between the two germline ends. The CDR3 spans 14 residues. Germline CDR1 and CDR2: ENHRY and SYGVKD.